This TCR beta chain was sequenced for a study of STAT3 mutations in large granular lymphocyte leukemia. Turning to the study itself: Immunosuppressive therapy was given to more than half of T-LGLL patients. Points from the study as a whole: At least one immunodominant TCR beta clonotype appeared in every T-cell large granular lymphocyte leukemia patient. In some patients, a small highly pathogenic clone possibly went undetected. Variable sampling intervals and differing treatment regimens complicated linking therapy response to TCR clonal burden changes.

The CDR3 loop spans 13 amino acids. The V gene's germline CDR1 is GTSNPN and CDR2 SVGIG (reference sequence). V lost 2 bases, J lost 5 bases, and 3 bases stayed unmatched. A remark on this clone: Its specificity is unknown.

Average productive template count per sample was about 42,000. The repertoire was sequenced with immunoSEQ multiplex PCR; TCRdb's copy has only in-frame clones and lacks some. The sample holds about 2,900 clones; 88% are singletons and the top ten take 40% to 55%. The TCR was taken from a man aged 40-49 years with T-cell large granular lymphocyte leukemia. Some clones in this sample may be carry-over from other donors' samples. Sequenced sample: peripheral blood mononuclear cells. The chain couples TRBV30 to TRBJ1-5, with TRBD1 matching 7 bases. In DNA form, the CDR3 reads TGTGCCTGGAGTTCCGGGACAGATCAGCCCCAGCATTTT. Translation: CAWSSGTDQPQHF.